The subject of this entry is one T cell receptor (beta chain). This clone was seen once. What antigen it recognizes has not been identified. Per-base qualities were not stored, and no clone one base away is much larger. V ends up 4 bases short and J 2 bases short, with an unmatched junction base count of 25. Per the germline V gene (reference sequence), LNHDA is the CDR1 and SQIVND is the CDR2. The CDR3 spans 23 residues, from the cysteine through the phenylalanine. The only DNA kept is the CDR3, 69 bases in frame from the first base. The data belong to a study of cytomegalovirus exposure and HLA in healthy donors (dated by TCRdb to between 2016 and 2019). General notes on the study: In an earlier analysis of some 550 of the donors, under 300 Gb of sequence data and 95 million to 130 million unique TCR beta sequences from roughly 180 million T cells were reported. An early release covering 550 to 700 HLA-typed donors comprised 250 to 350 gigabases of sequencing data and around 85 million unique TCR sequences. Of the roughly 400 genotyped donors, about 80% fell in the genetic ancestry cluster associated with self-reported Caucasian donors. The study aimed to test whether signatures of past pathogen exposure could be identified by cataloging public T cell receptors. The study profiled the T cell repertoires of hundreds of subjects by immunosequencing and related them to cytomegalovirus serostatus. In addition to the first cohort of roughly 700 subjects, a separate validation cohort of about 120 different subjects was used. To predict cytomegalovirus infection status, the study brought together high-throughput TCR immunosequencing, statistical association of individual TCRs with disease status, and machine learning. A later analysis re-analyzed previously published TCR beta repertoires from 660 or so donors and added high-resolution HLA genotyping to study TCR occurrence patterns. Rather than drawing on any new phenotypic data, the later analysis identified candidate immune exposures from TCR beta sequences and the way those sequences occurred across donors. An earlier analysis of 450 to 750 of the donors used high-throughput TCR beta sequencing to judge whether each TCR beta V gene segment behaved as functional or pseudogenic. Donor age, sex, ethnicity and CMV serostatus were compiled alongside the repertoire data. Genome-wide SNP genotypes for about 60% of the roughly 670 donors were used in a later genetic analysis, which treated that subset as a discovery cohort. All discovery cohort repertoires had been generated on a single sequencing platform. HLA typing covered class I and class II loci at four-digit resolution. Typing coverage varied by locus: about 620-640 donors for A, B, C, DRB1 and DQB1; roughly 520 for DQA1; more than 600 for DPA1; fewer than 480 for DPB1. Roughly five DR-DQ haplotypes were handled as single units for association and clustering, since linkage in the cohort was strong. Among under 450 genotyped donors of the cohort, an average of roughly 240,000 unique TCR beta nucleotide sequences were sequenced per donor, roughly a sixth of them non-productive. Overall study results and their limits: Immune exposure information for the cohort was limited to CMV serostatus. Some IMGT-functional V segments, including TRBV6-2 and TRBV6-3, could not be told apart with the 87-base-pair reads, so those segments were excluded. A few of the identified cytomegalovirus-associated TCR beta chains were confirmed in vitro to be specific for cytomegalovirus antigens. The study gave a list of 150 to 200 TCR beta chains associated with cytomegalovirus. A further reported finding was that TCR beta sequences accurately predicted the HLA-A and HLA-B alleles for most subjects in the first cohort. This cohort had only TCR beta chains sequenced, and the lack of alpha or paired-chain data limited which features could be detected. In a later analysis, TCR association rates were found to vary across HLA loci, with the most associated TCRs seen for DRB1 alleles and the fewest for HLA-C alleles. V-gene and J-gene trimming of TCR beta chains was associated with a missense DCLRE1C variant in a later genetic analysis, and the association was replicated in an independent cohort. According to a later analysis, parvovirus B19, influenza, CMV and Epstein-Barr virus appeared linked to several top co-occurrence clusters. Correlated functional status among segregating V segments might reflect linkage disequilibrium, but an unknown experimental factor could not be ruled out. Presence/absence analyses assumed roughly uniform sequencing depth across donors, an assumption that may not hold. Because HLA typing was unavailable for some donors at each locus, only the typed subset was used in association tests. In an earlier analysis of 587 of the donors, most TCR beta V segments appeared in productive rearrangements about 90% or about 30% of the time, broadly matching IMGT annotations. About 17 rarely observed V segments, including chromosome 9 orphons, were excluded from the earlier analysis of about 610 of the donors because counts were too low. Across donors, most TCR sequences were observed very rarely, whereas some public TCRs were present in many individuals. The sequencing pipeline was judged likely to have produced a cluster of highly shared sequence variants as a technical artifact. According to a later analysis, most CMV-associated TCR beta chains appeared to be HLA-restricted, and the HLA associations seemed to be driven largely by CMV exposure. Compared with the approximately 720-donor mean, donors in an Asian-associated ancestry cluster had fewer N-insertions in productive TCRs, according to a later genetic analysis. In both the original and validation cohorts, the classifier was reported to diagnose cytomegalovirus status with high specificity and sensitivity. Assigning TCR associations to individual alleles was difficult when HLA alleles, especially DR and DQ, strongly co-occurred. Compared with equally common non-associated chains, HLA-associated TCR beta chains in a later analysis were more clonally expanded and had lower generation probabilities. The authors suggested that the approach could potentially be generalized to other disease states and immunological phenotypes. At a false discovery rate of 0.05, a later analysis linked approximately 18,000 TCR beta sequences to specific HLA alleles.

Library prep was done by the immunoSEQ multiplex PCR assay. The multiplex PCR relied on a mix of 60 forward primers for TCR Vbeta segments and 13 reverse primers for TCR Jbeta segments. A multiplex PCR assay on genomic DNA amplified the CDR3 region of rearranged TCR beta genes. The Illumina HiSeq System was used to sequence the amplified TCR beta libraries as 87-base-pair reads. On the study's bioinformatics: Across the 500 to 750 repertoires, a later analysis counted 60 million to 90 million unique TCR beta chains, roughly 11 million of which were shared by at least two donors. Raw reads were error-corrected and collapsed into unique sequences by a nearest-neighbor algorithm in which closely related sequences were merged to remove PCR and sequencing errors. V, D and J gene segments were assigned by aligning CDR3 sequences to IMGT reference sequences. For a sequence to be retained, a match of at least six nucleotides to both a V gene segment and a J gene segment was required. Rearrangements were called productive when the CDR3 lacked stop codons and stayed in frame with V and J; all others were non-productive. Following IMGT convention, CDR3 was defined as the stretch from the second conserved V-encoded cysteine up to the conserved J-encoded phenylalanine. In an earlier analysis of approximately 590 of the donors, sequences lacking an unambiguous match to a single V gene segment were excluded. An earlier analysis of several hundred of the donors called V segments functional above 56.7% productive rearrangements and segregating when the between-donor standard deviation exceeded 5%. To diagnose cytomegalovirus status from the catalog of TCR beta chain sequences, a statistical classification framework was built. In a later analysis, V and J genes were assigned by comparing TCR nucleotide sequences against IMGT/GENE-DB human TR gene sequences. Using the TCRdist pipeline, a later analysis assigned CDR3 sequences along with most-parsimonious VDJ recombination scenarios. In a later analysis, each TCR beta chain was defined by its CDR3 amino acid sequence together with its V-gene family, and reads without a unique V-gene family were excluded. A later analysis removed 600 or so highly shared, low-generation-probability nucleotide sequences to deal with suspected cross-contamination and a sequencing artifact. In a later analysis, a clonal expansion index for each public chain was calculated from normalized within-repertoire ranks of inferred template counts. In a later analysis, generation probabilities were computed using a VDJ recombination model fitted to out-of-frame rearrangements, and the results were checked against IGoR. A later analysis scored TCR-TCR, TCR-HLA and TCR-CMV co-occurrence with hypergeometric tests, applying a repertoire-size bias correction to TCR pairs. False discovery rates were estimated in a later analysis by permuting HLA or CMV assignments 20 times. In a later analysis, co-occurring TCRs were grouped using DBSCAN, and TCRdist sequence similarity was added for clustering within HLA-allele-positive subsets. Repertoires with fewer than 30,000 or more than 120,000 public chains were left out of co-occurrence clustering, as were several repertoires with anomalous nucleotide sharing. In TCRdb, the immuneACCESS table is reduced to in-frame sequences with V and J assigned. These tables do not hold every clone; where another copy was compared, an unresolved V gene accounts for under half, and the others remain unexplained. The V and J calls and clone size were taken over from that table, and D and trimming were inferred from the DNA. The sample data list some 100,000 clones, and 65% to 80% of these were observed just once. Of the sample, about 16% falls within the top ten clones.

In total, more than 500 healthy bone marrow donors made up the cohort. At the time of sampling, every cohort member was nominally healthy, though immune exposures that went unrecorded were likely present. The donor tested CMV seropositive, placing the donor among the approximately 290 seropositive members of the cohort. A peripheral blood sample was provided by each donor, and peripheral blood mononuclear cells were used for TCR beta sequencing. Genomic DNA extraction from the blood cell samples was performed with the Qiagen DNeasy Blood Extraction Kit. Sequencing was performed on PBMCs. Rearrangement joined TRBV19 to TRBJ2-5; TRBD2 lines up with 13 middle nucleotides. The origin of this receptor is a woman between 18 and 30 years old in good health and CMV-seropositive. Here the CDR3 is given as CASSTTPSGLAGDTVRIQETQYF. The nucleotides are TGTGCCAGTAGTACAACACCCTCCGGACTAGCGGGGGATACAGTGCGGATTCAAGAGACCCAGTACTTC.